The next 11 T cell receptor beta chains were all read from a single sample in a study of blood T cell repertoires in COVID-19. The method was immunoSEQ multiplex PCR; TCRdb's version includes in-frame clones alone and lacks a portion of them. The sample holds just over 65,000 clones, around 86% seen once. The sequencing input was peripheral blood. These receptors originate from a young man with acute or convalescent COVID-19.

The V gene is TRBV5-1, the J gene TRBJ2-1; D may be TRBD2 (5 bases). Trimming took 1 base from V and 6 from J, leaving 8 bases between them. CDR1 and CDR2 (germline): SGHRS, YFSETQ. CDR3 length equals 13 residues. The CDR3 is CASSLFLANEQFF. In DNA, the CDR3 is TGCGCCAGCAGCTTGTTTCTAGCCAATGAGCAGTTCTTC.

This rearrangement joins TRBV14 to TRBJ2-3; tentatively, D is TRBD2 (5 bases). CDR3 length: 13 amino acids. Between the trimmed V and J ends, which lost 8 bases and 1 base, there was a span of 10 bases. CDR1 and CDR2 (germline): SGHDN, FVKESK. The chain's CDR3 is CASGSWGTDTQYF. The DNA for the CDR3 is TGTGCCAGCGGGAGTTGGGGCACAGATACGCAGTATTTT.

This clone was detected only once. The chain uses TRBV19 and TRBJ2-3; D is undetermined. V dropped 5 bases and J dropped 4 bases, with 13 bases sitting between them. Germline assignment: CDR1 LNHDA and CDR2 SQIVND (reference sequence). The CDR3 length is 14 residues. CDR3 coding DNA: TGTGCCAGTAGTTCGAGCGCGGTGGCAGATACGCAGTATTTT. It specifies CASSSSAVADTQYF.

This chain uses TRBV29-1 with TRBJ1-5; D gene ambiguous. The CDR3 length is 13 residues. Germline CDR1 SQVTM, CDR2 ANQGSEA. The V and J ends lost 4 bases and 1 base respectively, with 8 bases between them. CDR3 amino acids: CSVGEASNQPQHF. For the CDR3, the DNA is TGCAGCGTTGGAGAGGCAAGCAATCAGCCCCAGCATTTT. The entire variable domain, with the rest obtained from reference TRBV29-1 and TRBJ1-5, is as follows: SAVISQKPSRDICQRGTSLTIQCQVDSQVTMMFWYRQQPGQSLTLIATANQGSEATYESGFVIDKFPISRPNLTFSTLTVSNMSPEDSSIYLCSVGEASNQPQHFGDGTRLSIL.

The chain recombines TRBV2 with TRBJ2-5; the match to TRBD2 covers 8 bases. Germline lookup yields CDR1 SNHLY and CDR2 FYNNEI. The CDR3 covers 17 residues. Trimming at V came to 10 bases and at J to 4 bases, leaving 20 bases not matched to a gene. In nucleotides, the CDR3 is TGTGCCACCCATCGGGGGGGGAACTCAGGACGGGGAGAGACCCAGTACTTC. Translating gives CATHRGGNSGRGETQYF.

V and J are TRBV19 and TRBJ1-1; 9 bases map to TRBD1. There are 16 residues in the CDR3. V was clipped by 7 bases and J by 4 bases; unmatched bases: 13. Germline lookup yields CDR1 LNHDA and CDR2 SQIVND (reference sequence). The CDR3 DNA follows: TGTGCCAGTACCACGACAGGGGGTGGTGGTAGCACTGAAGCTTTCTTT. It specifies CASTTTGGGGSTEAFF.

The J gene is TRBJ2-1, the V gene TRBV28; 10 nucleotides line up with TRBD2. J gave up 4 bases and V 3 bases, and 6 bases lay outside the gene matches. The germline V gene encodes CDR1 MDHEN and CDR2 SYDVKM. The CDR3 loop spans 16 amino acids. In DNA, the CDR3 is TGTGCCAGCAGTTTTGGAGGGACTAGCGTGTACAATGAGCAGTTCTTC. This encodes CASSFGGTSVYNEQFF.

CDR3 sequence: CASSDGQASEQYF. DNA of the CDR3: TGTGCCAGCAGTGACGGGCAGGCCTCCGAGCAGTACTTC. The rearrangement joins TRBV6-4 to TRBJ2-7; D is undetermined. The germline CDR1 and CDR2 sequences are MRHNA and SNTAGT. V lost 2 bases and J lost 6, with 11 bases in between. This CDR3 region has 13 residues.

V is TRBV5-1 and J is TRBJ2-4, with TRBD2 identical over 8 bases. Per germline, CDR1 SGHRS and CDR2 YFSETQ. Trimming at V came to 3 bases and at J to 8 bases, leaving 10 bases not matched to a gene. This CDR3 spans 15 amino acids. The CDR3 region is CASSSSLTSVDIQYF. In DNA, the CDR3 is TGCGCCAGCAGCTCCTCCTTGACTAGCGTGGACATTCAGTACTTC.

CDR3 DNA: TGTGCCAGCAGTGAAGCGGCACTAGCGAGTTACAATGAGCAGTTCTTC. Protein product: CASSEAALASYNEQFF. The V call is TRBV6-1, the J call TRBJ2-1, with 7 bases that match TRBD2. The CDR3 is made up of 16 amino acids. The V and J ends lost 0 bases and 4 bases, in that order; junction bases with no gene match: 6. Germline lookup yields CDR1 MNHNS and CDR2 SASEGT.

The V and J genes are TRBV3-1 (or the pseudogene TRBV3-2) and TRBJ1-4; D remains unclear. This CDR3 comprises 13 residues. Germline CDR1 reads LGHDT; CDR2 reads YNNKEL (reference sequence). Trimming stripped 3 bases from V and 8 bases from J, with 10 bases between. CDR3 nucleotide sequence: TGTGCCAGCAGCCAGTCCGGAGACGAAAAACTGTTTTTT. It specifies CASSQSGDEKLFF.